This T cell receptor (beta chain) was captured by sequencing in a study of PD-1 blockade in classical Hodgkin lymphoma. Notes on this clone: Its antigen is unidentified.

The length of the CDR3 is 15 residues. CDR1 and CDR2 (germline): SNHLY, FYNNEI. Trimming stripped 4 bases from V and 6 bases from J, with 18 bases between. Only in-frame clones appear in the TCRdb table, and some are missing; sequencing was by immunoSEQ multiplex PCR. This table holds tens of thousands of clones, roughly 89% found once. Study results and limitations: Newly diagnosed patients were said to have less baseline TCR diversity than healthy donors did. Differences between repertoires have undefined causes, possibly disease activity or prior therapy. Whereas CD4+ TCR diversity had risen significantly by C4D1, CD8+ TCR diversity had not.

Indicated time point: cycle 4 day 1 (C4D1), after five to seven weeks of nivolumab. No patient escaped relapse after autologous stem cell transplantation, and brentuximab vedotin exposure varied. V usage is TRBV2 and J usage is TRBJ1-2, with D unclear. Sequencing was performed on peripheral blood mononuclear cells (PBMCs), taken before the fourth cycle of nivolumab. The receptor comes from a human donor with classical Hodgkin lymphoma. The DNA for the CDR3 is TGTGCCAGCAGTGGAGGGTCGGGCAAATGGGATGGCTACACCTTC. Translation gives CASSGGSGKWDGYTF.